These T cell receptor beta chains were read from a single sample in a study of blood T cell repertoires in COVID-19. TCRdb's copy holds only in-frame clones and misses some; the assay was immunoSEQ multiplex PCR. The data show roughly 100,000 clones, about 91% seen once. The specimen sequenced was peripheral blood. These receptors all come from a human donor in a cohort sampled during active COVID-19. Each CDR3 is given with its conserved first and last residue. Fields, in order: V gene, D gene, J gene, clone size, CDR3 protein, CDR3 DNA. The D gene is left open where the match is weak. Only some rows state a clone size, as once, few, many or a class for expanded clones.

>TRBV4-3|.|TRBJ1-1|once
CASSTGRVTEAFF
TGCGCCAGTTCGACAGGCCGAGTGACTGAAGCTTTCTTT
>TRBV30|TRBD2|TRBJ2-1|.
CAWGQQRREYNEQFF
TGTGCCTGGGGACAACAGCGGCGGGAGTACAATGAGCAGTTCTTC
>TRBV19|.|TRBJ2-7|.
CASRESSAYEQYF
TGTGCCAGTAGGGAGTCTAGCGCCTACGAGCAGTACTTC
>TRBV10-3|.|TRBJ2-1|once
CAISRLVYNEQFF
TGTGCCATCTCTCGGCTAGTCTACAATGAGCAGTTCTTC
>TRBV7-8|.|TRBJ2-1|.
CASSLGTAHNEQFF
TGTGCCAGCAGCTTAGGGACAGCCCACAATGAGCAGTTCTTC
>TRBV9|.|TRBJ1-3|.
CASSVGGSPGNTIYF
TGTGCCAGCAGCGTAGGGGGCTCTCCAGGAAACACCATATATTTT
>TRBV9|TRBD1|TRBJ2-5|.
CASSSGTGEETQYF
TGTGCCAGCAGCTCCGGGACAGGGGAAGAGACCCAGTACTTC
>TRBV4-3|TRBD2|TRBJ2-5|.
CASSQDALAGGRGETQYF
TGCGCCAGCAGCCAAGATGCACTAGCGGGAGGTCGGGGGGAGACCCAGTACTTC
>TRBV9|TRBD2|TRBJ2-2|.
CASVAGGGAGELFF
TGTGCCAGCGTAGCGGGAGGAGGGGCCGGGGAGCTGTTTTTT
>TRBV5-4|.|TRBJ2-2|.
CASSLRLLVETGELFF
TGTGCCAGCAGCTTGCGCCTTCTGGTCGAGACCGGGGAGCTGTTTTTT
>TRBV4-2|TRBD1|TRBJ2-4|.
CASSPVTGNENIQYF
TGTGCCAGCAGCCCAGTGACAGGGAATGAGAACATTCAGTACTTC
>TRBV30|TRBD1|TRBJ1-1|once
CAWTTDRRTEAFF
TGTGCCTGGACCACGGACAGGCGCACTGAAGCTTTCTTT
>TRBV4-1|.|TRBJ1-2|.
CASSQAGGANYGYTF
TGCGCCAGCAGCCAAGCCGGGGGGGCTAACTATGGCTACACCTTC
>TRBV19|TRBD2|TRBJ2-1|.
CASTLGGSVYNEQFF
TGTGCCAGTACCCTGGGCGGGAGTGTCTACAATGAGCAGTTCTTC
>TRBV20-1|TRBD2|TRBJ2-3|.
CSASLAGGTDTQYF
TGCAGTGCTAGTTTAGCGGGAGGCACAGATACGCAGTATTTT
>TRBV7-2|.|TRBJ1-4|.
CASSSRTAANEKLFF
TGTGCCAGCAGCTCTAGGACAGCTGCCAATGAAAAACTGTTTTTT
>TRBV19|TRBD1|TRBJ1-1|.
CASSITTGGNTEAFF
TGTGCCAGTAGTATCACGACAGGGGGCAACACTGAAGCTTTCTTT
>TRBV7-8|TRBD2|TRBJ2-5|.
CASSRLARETQYF
TGTGCCAGCAGCCGACTAGCGAGAGAGACCCAGTACTTC
>TRBV30|.|TRBJ1-4|.
CAWSVRGGRANEKLFF
TGTGCCTGGAGTGTACGGGGAGGGAGAGCTAATGAAAAACTGTTTTTT
>TRBV30|.|TRBJ1-6|.
CAWSRGTGYNSPLHF
TGTGCCTGGAGTAGGGGGACCGGCTATAATTCACCCCTCCACTTT
>TRBV6-5|.|TRBJ1-1|.
CASGQQRNTEAFF
TGTGCCAGTGGGCAGCAGAGGAACACTGAAGCTTTCTTT
>TRBV12-2|.|TRBJ1-6|.
CASRPPTGCGAATNSPLHF
TGTGCAAGTCGACCCCCTACAGGGTGTGGGGCTGCGACGAATTCACCCCTCCACTTT
>TRBV21-1|.|TRBJ1-5|.
CASQEGGDYSNQPQHF
TGTGCCAGCCAGGAGGGGGGGGACTATAGCAATCAGCCCCAGCATTTT
>TRBV28|.|TRBJ1-2|.
CASRLGGYYGYTF
TGTGCCAGCAGGTTGGGGGGTTACTATGGCTACACCTTC
>TRBV27|.|TRBJ2-3|.
CASSSRTRRGASSDTQYF
TGTGCCAGCAGTTCAAGGACCCGGAGGGGCGCTAGCAGCGATACGCAGTATTTT
>TRBV6-5|TRBD1|TRBJ1-5|.
CASSYRGRSNQPQHF
TGTGCCAGCAGCTACAGGGGGCGAAGCAATCAGCCCCAGCATTTT
>TRBV4-3|.|TRBJ1-2|.
CASSQDSGGGANYGYTF
TGCGCCAGCAGCCAAGATTCGGGAGGGGGAGCGAACTATGGCTACACCTTC
>TRBV5-4|TRBD1|TRBJ1-1|.
CASSRGTGNSEAFF
TGTGCCAGCAGCCGCGGGACAGGGAATTCTGAAGCTTTCTTT
>TRBV19|.|TRBJ1-5|few
CASINQHETGLNQPQHF
TGTGCCAGCATAAATCAACACGAGACAGGTCTTAATCAGCCCCAGCATTTT
>TRBV9|TRBD1|TRBJ2-5|.
CASSVAGGPQETQYF
TGTGCCAGCAGCGTAGCAGGGGGCCCCCAAGAGACCCAGTACTTC
>TRBV28|.|TRBJ2-7|.
CASSLSFDGVYEQYF
TGTGCCAGCAGTTTATCGTTCGATGGAGTCTACGAGCAGTACTTC
>TRBV7-3|.|TRBJ1-1|.
CASSLLGRANTEAFF
TGTGCCAGCAGCTTACTGGGCAGGGCGAACACTGAAGCTTTCTTT
>TRBV4-3|.|TRBJ2-1|.
CASSQEWAGRMRQFF
TGCGCCAGCAGCCAAGAATGGGCGGGTCGAATGAGGCAGTTCTTC
>TRBV7-8|.|TRBJ2-7|.
CASSPRSSYEQYF
TGTGCCAGCAGCCCCAGATCCTCCTACGAGCAGTACTTC
>TRBV28|TRBD2|TRBJ2-1|once
CASSGRSVAGGDEQFF
TGTGCCAGCAGTGGTCGGTCCGTCGCGGGAGGGGATGAGCAGTTCTTC
>TRBV25-1|TRBD2|TRBJ2-3|once
CASSEFTPGQRGAQYF
TGTGCCAGCAGTGAATTCACTCCGGGGCAGCGGGGTGCGCAGTATTTT
>TRBV29-1|TRBD1|TRBJ1-1|.
CSGRDSSTEAFF
TGCAGCGGACGGGACAGTTCCACTGAAGCTTTCTTT
>TRBV15|TRBD2|TRBJ2-1|.
CATRGLAESNEQFF
TGTGCCACCAGGGGACTAGCGGAGAGCAATGAGCAGTTCTTC
>TRBV6-1|TRBD1|TRBJ1-2|once
CASSEAPGGYGYTF
TGTGCCAGCAGTGAAGCCCCAGGGGGCTATGGCTACACCTTC
>TRBV7-9|.|TRBJ1-2|.
CASSSRTAPNYGYTF
TGTGCCAGCAGCTCAAGGACAGCCCCTAACTATGGCTACACCTTC
>TRBV2|.|TRBJ2-2|.
CASRVHSLNTGELFF
TGTGCCAGCAGGGTCCACAGTTTGAACACCGGGGAGCTGTTTTTT